One and the same sample provided the 30 T cell receptor beta chains below, sequenced in a study of Ad26.COV2.S vaccination and SARS-CoV-2 variants (dated by TCRdb to about 2021). Library preparation used the immunoSEQ multiplex PCR assay. TCRdb's version of the immuneACCESS table is confined to in-frame rearrangements and falls short of the full clone set. An unresolved V gene accounts for under half of the shortfall where checked; the remainder is of unknown origin. Present in this sample are about 350,000 clones, roughly 89% of which were seen just once. The ten largest clones add up to 5% of the sample. The label giving this sample's treatment or condition can be read as: some 19 received Ad26.COV2.S at low or high dose, single or two shots; roughly five received placebo; per-sample allocation not given. For vaccine and placebo recipients, repertoires were sequenced using samples collected on day 63 after the first injection.

Source: peripheral blood, taken in a trial of Ad26.COV2.S vaccine versus placebo. These receptors came from a person aged 18-60 years who received the Ad26.COV2.S COVID-19 vaccine or a placebo.

This sequence joins TRBV5-1 and TRBJ2-7, with 8 bases that match TRBD1. Germline V CDR1 and CDR2: SGHRS, YFSETQ. This CDR3 contains 18 residues. The J segment lost 6 bases and the V segment lost 6 bases, leaving 23 bases of the junction unmatched. The CDR3 DNA is TGCGCCAGCACCCTGGGGACAGGACAAGGACGCCGGGGGACCGAGCAGTACTTC. It codes for CASTLGTGQGRRGTEQYF.

V gene TRBV27 combines with J gene TRBJ1-1, with D perhaps TRBD1 (5 bases). The CDR3 is made up of 15 amino acids. Germline values: CDR1 MNHEY, CDR2 SMNVEV (reference sequence). The germline V and J ends were trimmed by 6 bases and 4 bases, with 18 bases remaining between them. The CDR3 bases are TGTGCCAGCAGCTTAAGGCGCCAGGGAGGCACTGAAGCTTTCTTT. Encoded protein: CASSLRRQGGTEAFF.

The rearrangement joins TRBV10-2 to TRBJ1-5; TRBD1 is a possible D gene (6 bases). Deletions cut 6 bases from V and 4 bases from J, with 16 bases between. Germline values: CDR1 WSHSY, CDR2 SAAADI. The CDR3 is 15 residues long. The CDR3 is CASSYTGYGNQPQHF. CDR3 DNA: TGCGCCAGCAGCTATACAGGGTACGGGAATCAGCCCCAGCATTTT.

This chain links TRBV29-1 with TRBJ1-1; 7 nucleotides match TRBD1. J gave up 3 bases and V 3 bases, and 4 bases lay outside the gene matches. Germline V gives CDR1 SQVTM, CDR2 ANQGSEA. CDR3 length: 13 residues. This CDR3 is CSVDLTGDTEAFF. As DNA, the CDR3 is TGCAGCGTTGATCTTACAGGGGACACTGAAGCTTTCTTT. Full variable domain (remainder filled in from reference TRBV29-1 and TRBJ1-1): SAVISQKPSRDICQRGTSLTIQCQVDSQVTMMFWYRQQPGQSLTLIATANQGSEATYESGFVIDKFPISRPNLTFSTLTVSNMSPEDSSIYLCSVDLTGDTEAFFGQGTRLTVV.

The genes are TRBV3-1 (or the pseudogene TRBV3-2) and TRBJ1-1; 7 bases line up with TRBD1. The CDR3 covers 16 residues. Germline V gene sequence: CDR1 LGHDT, CDR2 YNNKEL (reference sequence). V was clipped by 0 bases and J by 2 bases; unmatched bases: 6. This chain's CDR3 is CASSQEGNRGNTEAFF. Written as DNA, the CDR3 is TGTGCCAGCAGCCAAGAGGGAAACAGGGGCAACACTGAAGCTTTCTTT.

The chain joins TRBV29-1 to TRBJ1-4; TRBD1 aligns across 7 bases. This CDR3 is 13 amino acids long. Trimming cost V 2 bases and J 4 bases; bases outside gene matches: 1. Germline V lookup: CDR1 SQVTM, CDR2 ANQGSEA. The CDR3 DNA reads as TGCAGCGTTGAAACAGGGGTTAATGAAAAACTGTTTTTT. Translation gives CSVETGVNEKLFF.

V and J are TRBV18 and TRBJ1-2; 9 nucleotides agree with TRBD1. The CDR3 length is 13 residues. Germline assignment: CDR1 KGHSH and CDR2 LQKENI. V was clipped by 3 bases and J by 9 bases; unmatched bases: 5. The CDR3: CASSPGQGYSYTF. CDR3 sequence (DNA): TGTGCCAGCTCACCGGGACAGGGTTATAGCTACACCTTC.

V is TRBV3-1 (or the pseudogene TRBV3-2) and J is TRBJ2-2; D possibly corresponds to TRBD2 (7 bases). Trimming removed 6 bases at V and 5 bases at J, with 19 bases between. The germline V gene has CDR1 LGHDT and CDR2 YNNKEL (reference sequence). The CDR3 runs to 16 residues. The CDR3 loop is CASSPGGVEGTGELFF. CDR3 DNA: TGTGCCAGCAGTCCGGGGGGCGTCGAGGGTACCGGGGAGCTGTTTTTT.

The gene calls are TRBV28 and TRBJ2-7; 10 nucleotides agree with TRBD1. With V trimmed by 4 bases and J by 6 bases, 15 bases remained unmatched. Germline-derived CDR1 and CDR2 are MDHEN and SYDVKM. The CDR3 consists of 17 residues. CDR3 sequence (DNA): TGTGCCAGCAGTTCGGCCCCCAAAGGGACAGGGGCTTCCGAGCAGTACTTC. Encoded protein: CASSSAPKGTGASEQYF.

V and J are TRBV27 and TRBJ1-1; D remains unclear. The germline V and J ends were trimmed by 4 bases and 0 bases, with 12 bases remaining between them. The CDR3 runs 15 residues. In germline, CDR1 is MNHEY, CDR2 SMNVEV (reference sequence). CDR3 sequence (DNA): TGTGCCAGCAGTTCTAAACATGGGGTGAACACTGAAGCTTTCTTT. Translation gives CASSSKHGVNTEAFF.

The V and J genes are TRBV5-1 and TRBJ2-7; D unclear. The ends were cut back, 0 bases at V and 0 bases at J, with 16 bases in the middle. CDR1 is SGHRS and CDR2 is YFSETQ in the germline V gene. CDR3 length: 17 amino acids. The CDR3 sequence is CASSLGPRVASSYEQYF. CDR3 DNA sequence: TGCGCCAGCAGCTTGGGACCCAGAGTGGCCTCCTCCTACGAGCAGTACTTC.

V is TRBV7-9 and J is TRBJ1-1, with 8 bases lining up with TRBD1. There are 13 residues in the CDR3. After removal of 5 bases from V and 5 bases from J, the junction contained 4 bases not matched to a gene. Looked up from germline, CDR1 is SEHNR and CDR2 is FQNEAQ (reference sequence). The CDR3 DNA sequence: TGTGCCAGCAGCGATCAGGGGGCGACTGAAGCTTTCTTT. Protein sequence: CASSDQGATEAFF.

The gene calls are TRBV4-2 and TRBJ1-2; D is undetermined. V lost 1 base and J lost 6, with 15 bases in between. The V gene's germline CDR1 is LGHNA and CDR2 YNFKEQ. The CDR3 length is 15 residues. Here the CDR3 DNA reads TGTGCCAGCAGCCAAGCGTTTGCCGGGCAGGATGGCTACACCTTC. This codes for CASSQAFAGQDGYTF.

V gene TRBV7-2 combines with J gene TRBJ1-3; D unresolved. Looked up from germline, CDR1 is SGHTA and CDR2 is FQGNSA. The germline V and J ends were trimmed by 1 base and 4 bases, with 8 bases remaining between them. The CDR3 has 14 residues. CDR3 sequence (DNA): TGTGCCAGCAGCTTAGGCCAGACGGGAAACACCATATATTTT. It codes for CASSLGQTGNTIYF.

This chain uses TRBV15 with TRBJ2-1; tentative D call: TRBD1 (5 bases). The V gene's germline CDR1 is LNHNV and CDR2 YYDKDF (reference sequence). CDR3 length equals 15 residues. Trimming removed 0 bases at V and 5 bases at J, with 11 bases between. The DNA for the CDR3 is TGTGCCACCAGCAGAGATAGGGGAATCGACAATGAGCAGTTCTTC. This translates into CATSRDRGIDNEQFF.

The rearrangement joins TRBV28 to TRBJ2-1, with D possibly being TRBD1 or TRBD2 (6 bases each). The CDR3 has 17 amino acids. The germline CDR1 and CDR2 sequences are MDHEN and SYDVKM. V lost 1 base and J 6 bases, leaving 19 bases between the germline ends. The CDR3 sequence is CASSLLGGLKNFNEQFF. CDR3 in DNA: TGTGCCAGCAGTTTATTAGGGGGACTTAAAAACTTCAATGAGCAGTTCTTC. Together with reference TRBV28 and TRBJ2-1, the CDR3 gives the full variable domain: DVKVTQSSRYLVKRTGEKVFLECVQDMDHENMFWYRQDPGLGLRLIYFSYDVKMKEKGDIPEGYSVSREKKERFSLILESASTNQTSMYLCASSLLGGLKNFNEQFFGPGTRLTVL.

This sequence joins TRBV19 and TRBJ1-6; TRBD1 aligns across 8 bases. V shed 3 bases and J 7 bases; nucleotides not matched to a gene: 8. The CDR3 is 16 residues long. CDR1 and CDR2 (germline): LNHDA, SQIVND (reference sequence). This CDR3 is CASSIGQGAKNSPLHF. CDR3 bases: TGTGCCAGTAGTATCGGACAGGGAGCGAAGAATTCACCCCTCCACTTT.

The chain links TRBV28 to TRBJ1-1; D ambiguous. This CDR3 contains 15 residues. Trimming took off 3 bases at V and 0 bases at J, with 11 bases between the two ends. The germline V gene encodes CDR1 MDHEN and CDR2 SYDVKM. CDR3 sequence (DNA): TGTGCCAGCAGTTTGATTTCCGGGATGAACACTGAAGCTTTCTTT. This codes for CASSLISGMNTEAFF.

The CDR3 reads CASGGQGPYEQYF. DNA for the CDR3: TGTGCCAGCGGGGGACAGGGACCCTACGAGCAGTACTTC. The J gene is TRBJ2-7, the V gene TRBV2, with TRBD1 identical over 9 bases. In germline, CDR1 is SNHLY, CDR2 FYNNEI. The V and J ends lost 8 bases and 2 bases, in that order; junction bases with no gene match: 4. The CDR3 covers 13 residues.

The chain recombines TRBV5-5 with TRBJ2-1; D is ambiguous. The V end was cut by 0 bases, the J end by 4 bases, with 5 bases between. CDR1 is SGHKS, CDR2 YYEKEE, per germline (reference sequence). There are 13 residues in the CDR3. CDR3 in amino acids: CASSLVQYNEQFF. Here the CDR3 DNA reads TGTGCCAGCAGCTTGGTTCAGTACAATGAGCAGTTCTTC.

This chain links TRBV5-1 with TRBJ2-1; tentatively, D is TRBD2 (5 bases). The germline gives CDR1 SGHRS, CDR2 YFSETQ. CDR3 length: 13 amino acids. Deletions cut 1 base from V and 10 bases from J, with 12 bases between. The CDR3 DNA follows: TGCGCCAGCAGCTTGTTAGGACCGGGAGAGCAGTTCTTC. Translation: CASSLLGPGEQFF. Filled out from reference TRBV5-1 and TRBJ2-1, the complete variable domain reads KAGVTQTPRYLIKTRGQQVTLSCSPISGHRSVSWYQQTPGQGLQFLFEYFSETQRNKGNFPGRFSGRQFSNSRSEMNVSTLELGDSALYLCASSLLGPGEQFFGPGTRLTVL.

V gene TRBV12-3 or TRBV12-4 combines with J gene TRBJ1-5; D not resolved. The CDR3 loop spans 13 amino acids. Deletions cut 2 bases from V and 5 bases from J, with 7 bases between. The CDR3 coding sequence is TGTGCCAGCAGTTTATGGTGGGATCAGCCCCAGCATTTT. It yields the protein CASSLWWDQPQHF.

The chain combines TRBV10-3 with TRBJ2-3, with a possible D match to TRBD1 (7 bases). CDR1 ENHRY and CDR2 SYGVKD come from the germline V gene. V was pared by 0 bases and J by 3 bases, with 10 bases between. The CDR3 runs to 15 residues. CDR3 protein: CAISESQGRTDTQYF. The CDR3 nucleotides read TGTGCCATCAGTGAGTCACAGGGGAGGACAGATACGCAGTATTTT.

This clone was recorded only once. V and J are TRBV27 and TRBJ1-1; TRBD1 might be the D (5 bases). V was clipped by 2 bases and J by 4 bases, with 11 bases between them. The germline CDR1 and CDR2 sequences are MNHEY and SMNVEV (reference sequence). CDR3 length equals 14 residues. For the CDR3, the DNA is TGTGCCAGCAGTTTACTTCAGGGAGGCACTGAAGCTTTCTTT. Translated: CASSLLQGGTEAFF.

The chain is built from TRBV6-2 or TRBV6-3 and TRBJ2-1, with D hard to call. Germline V gene data show CDR1 as MNHEY and CDR2 as SVGEGT. CDR3 size: 13 residues. V lost 5 bases, J lost 5 bases, and 10 bases lay in between. The chain's CDR3 is CASSQGLNNEQFF. The DNA of the CDR3 is TGTGCCAGCAGTCAAGGTCTTAACAATGAGCAGTTCTTC.

The V gene is TRBV5-6, the J gene TRBJ1-4, with TRBD1 matching 8 bases. The CDR3 length is 16 residues. Germline V lookup: CDR1 SGHDT, CDR2 YYEEEE. Trimming at V came to 2 bases and at J to 8 bases, leaving 11 bases not matched to a gene. Here the CDR3 reads CASSFGSGTGDEKLFF. The CDR3 region has the DNA TGTGCCAGCAGCTTTGGTTCCGGGACAGGCGACGAAAAACTGTTTTTT.

The chain recombines TRBV5-1 with TRBJ1-2; 9 positions agree with TRBD1. From germline, CDR1 is SGHRS and CDR2 YFSETQ. V lost 4 bases, J lost 8 bases, and 6 bases stayed unmatched. The CDR3 covers 13 residues. CDR3 region: CASSQGTGRGYTF. The DNA of the CDR3 is TGCGCCAGCAGCCAGGGGACAGGGAGAGGCTACACCTTC.

The CDR3 spells CASSPAQGGLGTSSYNEQFF. In DNA form, the CDR3 reads TGCGCCAGCAGCCCCGCCCAGGGGGGGTTAGGCACGAGCTCCTACAATGAGCAGTTCTTC. V gene TRBV4-1 combines with J gene TRBJ2-1; tentatively, D is TRBD1 or TRBD2 (7 bases each). The CDR3 covers 20 residues. The germline gives CDR1 MGHRA, CDR2 YSYEKL. The V end was cut by 4 bases, the J end by 0 bases, with 25 bases between.

This clone was seen repeatedly, ten times or more. The genes are TRBV13 and TRBJ2-7; 8 nucleotides agree with TRBD1. The CDR3 contains 16 residues. V shed 5 bases, J shed 4 bases, and the junction held 13 bases outside the gene matches. Per the germline V gene, CDR1 is PRHDT and CDR2 is FYEKMQ (reference sequence). CDR3 nucleotides: TGTGCCAGCAGCACTCTGGGTGCAGGGGGCCGTTACGAGCAGTACTTC. It yields the protein CASSTLGAGGRYEQYF. The entire variable domain, with the rest obtained from reference TRBV13 and TRBJ2-7, is as follows: AAGVIQSPRHLIKEKRETATLKCYPIPRHDTVYWYQQGPGQDPQFLISFYEKMQSDKGSIPDRFSAQQFSDYHSELNMSSLELGDSALYFCASSTLGAGGRYEQYFGPGTRLTVT.

This chain uses TRBV3-1 (or the pseudogene TRBV3-2) with TRBJ2-7, with unresolved D. V lost 0 bases and J 7 bases, leaving 7 bases between the germline ends. Germline-derived CDR1 and CDR2 are LGHDT and YNNKEL (reference sequence). The CDR3 is 12 amino acids. The CDR3 DNA reads TGTGCCAGCAGCCAAGATCGGCGAGAGCAGTACTTC. This translates into CASSQDRREQYF.